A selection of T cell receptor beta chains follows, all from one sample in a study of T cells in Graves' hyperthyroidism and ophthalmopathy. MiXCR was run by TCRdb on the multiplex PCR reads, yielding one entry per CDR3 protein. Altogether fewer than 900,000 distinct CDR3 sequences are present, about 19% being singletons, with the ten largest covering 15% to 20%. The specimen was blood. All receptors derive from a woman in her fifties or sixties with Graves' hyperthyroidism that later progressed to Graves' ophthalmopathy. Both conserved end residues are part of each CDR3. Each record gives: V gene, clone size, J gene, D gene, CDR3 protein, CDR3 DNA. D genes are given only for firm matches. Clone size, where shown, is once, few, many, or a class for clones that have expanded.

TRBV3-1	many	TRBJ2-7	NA	CASSPRDVGTYEQYF	TGTGCCAGCAGCCCGAGGGACGTAGGAACCTACGAGCAGTACTTC
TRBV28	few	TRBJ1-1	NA	CASGVHSVGTEAFF	TGTGCCAGCGGAGTTCACAGTGTGGGCACTGAAGCTTTCTTT
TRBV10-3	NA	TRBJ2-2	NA	CAISELDAVDGELFF	TGTGCCATCAGTGAACTAGATGCAGTAGACGGGGAGCTGTTTTTT
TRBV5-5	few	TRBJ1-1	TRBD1	CASSSVQGQGFNEAFF	TGTGCCAGCAGCTCGGTTCAGGGACAGGGGTTCAACGAAGCTTTCTTT
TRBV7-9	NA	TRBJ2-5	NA	CASSSPPDISLETQYF	TGTGCCAGCAGCTCTCCCCCGGACATCAGCTTGGAGACCCAGTACTTC
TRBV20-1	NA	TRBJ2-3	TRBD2	CSENSGGASTDTQYF	TGCAGTGAAAATAGCGGGGGGGCTAGCACAGATACGCAGTATTTT
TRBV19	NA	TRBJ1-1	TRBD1	CASSTGQTNTEAFF	TGTGCCAGTAGTACGGGACAGACCAACACTGAAGCTTTCTTT
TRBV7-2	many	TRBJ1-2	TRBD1	CASSRTGGELNYGYTF	TGTGCCAGCAGCAGGACAGGGGGAGAACTTAACTATGGCTACACCTTC
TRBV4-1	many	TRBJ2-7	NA	CASSHLESYEQYF	TGCGCCAGCAGCCACCTGGAGTCCTACGAGCAGTACTTC
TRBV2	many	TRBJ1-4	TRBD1	CAFAPGQEVKLFF	TGTGCCTTCGCCCCGGGACAGGAGGTAAAACTGTTTTTT
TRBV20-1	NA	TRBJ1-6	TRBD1	CSAREDRGYSPLHF	TGCAGTGCTAGAGAGGACAGGGGATATTCACCCCTCCACTTT
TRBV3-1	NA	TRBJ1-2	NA	CASSPVVRDYGYTF	TGTGCCAGCAGCCCGGTCGTCAGAGACTATGGCTACACCTTC
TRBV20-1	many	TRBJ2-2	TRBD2	CSARDPWSLAGAANTGELFF	TGCAGTGCTAGAGATCCTTGGTCACTAGCGGGGGCCGCGAACACCGGGGAGCTGTTTTTT
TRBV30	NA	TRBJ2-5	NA	CAWKVSAGGTQYF	TGTGCCTGGAAGGTTAGCGCGGGCGGGACCCAGTACTTC
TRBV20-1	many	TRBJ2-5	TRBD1	CSAVDRGVQETQYF	TGCAGTGCCGTCGACAGGGGCGTACAAGAGACCCAGTACTTC
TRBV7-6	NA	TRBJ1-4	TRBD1	CASSLTGQRNEKLFF	TGTGCCAGCAGCTTAACGGGACAGAGAAATGAAAAACTGTTTTTT
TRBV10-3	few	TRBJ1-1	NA	CATLPGGGLRNTEAFF	TGTGCCACCCTGCCCGGGGGAGGGTTGAGGAACACTGAAGCTTTCTTT
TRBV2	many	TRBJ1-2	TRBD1	CARDPGDRESGYTF	TGTGCCAGAGACCCAGGGGACAGGGAGAGTGGCTACACCTTC
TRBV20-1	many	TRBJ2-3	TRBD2	CSATLAGEVDTQYF	TGCAGTGCTACATTAGCGGGGGAGGTAGATACGCAGTATTTT
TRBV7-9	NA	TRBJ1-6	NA	CASSLGGLGQPLHF	TGTGCCAGCAGCTTAGGAGGATTGGGTCAACCCCTCCACTTT
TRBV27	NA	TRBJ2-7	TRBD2	CASSLRTSGGSYEQYF	TGTGCCAGCAGTTTACGGACTAGCGGGGGGTCCTACGAGCAGTACTTC
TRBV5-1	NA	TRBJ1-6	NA	CASSLEAGGSPLHF	TGCGCCAGCAGCTTGGAGGCCGGGGGTTCACCCCTCCACTTT
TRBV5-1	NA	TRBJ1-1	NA	CASSLLLNGAEAFF	TGCGCCAGCAGCTTGCTTCTAAACGGGGCTGAAGCTTTCTTT
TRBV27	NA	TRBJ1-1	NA	CASSAWGASSEAFF	TGTGCCAGCAGTGCTTGGGGGGCTTCGTCTGAAGCTTTCTTT
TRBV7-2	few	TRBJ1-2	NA	CASSPSGTPYGYTF	TGTGCCAGCAGCCCCTCCGGGACCCCGTATGGCTACACCTTC